This T cell receptor (beta chain) comes out of a study of shared clonotypes between healthy human individuals. In the sorted-subset replicate PCRs, 200 ng DNA, roughly 30,000 T cell genomes, was used. TCRdb's table, derived via immunoSEQ multiplex PCR, lists solely in-frame clones and lacks some. The sample shows hundreds of thousands of clones, around 93% of them seen only once. Germline lookup yields CDR1 MNHEY and CDR2 SVGAGI. V lost 3 bases to trimming and J lost 6 bases, with 10 bases between them. The CDR3 loop spans 13 amino acids. CD45RO-negative, CCR7-selected cells formed the naive CD8 fraction, which excluded terminally differentiated effector memory CD45RA+ cells.

The source is a man aged 25 to 40 in good health. Sequenced: naive CD8+ T cells sorted from blood. The J gene is TRBJ2-3, the V gene TRBV6-5; D gene uncertain. CDR3 amino acids: CASSYRDGDTQYF. The CDR3 nucleotides read TGTGCCAGCAGTTATAGGGATGGGGATACGCAGTATTTT.